This passage covers 19 T cell receptor beta chains from one sample sequenced in a study of blood T cell repertoires in COVID-19 (dated by TCRdb to the early 2020s). The library was produced with the immunoSEQ multiplex PCR assay. TCRdb took over this immuneACCESS table, retaining in-frame rearrangements with V and J assigned. Such tables are incomplete; in checked studies, under half of the missing clones stem from an unresolved V gene, and the remainder is unexplained. Here the sample has approximately 190,000 clones; roughly 84% occur a single time. The leading ten clones occupy roughly 6.9% of the sample. The sample taken for sequencing was PBMCs or T cells enriched from blood (not recorded which). These TCRs come from a middle-aged man who had recovered from COVID-19.

This sequence joins TRBV19 and TRBJ1-6; TRBD1 agrees at 9 bases. J was trimmed by 7 bases and V by 4 bases; bases with no gene match: 8. In germline, CDR1 is LNHDA, CDR2 SQIVND (reference sequence). The CDR3 is made up of 16 amino acids. The CDR3 reads CASSNRDRVKNSPLHF. The DNA of the CDR3 is TGTGCCAGTAGTAACCGGGACAGGGTAAAGAATTCACCCCTCCACTTT.

This chain joins TRBV7-9 and TRBJ1-6; TRBD1 aligns across 8 bases. V was pared by 2 bases and J by 9 bases, with 3 bases of the junction left unmatched. Germline-derived CDR1 and CDR2 are SEHNR and FQNEAQ (reference sequence). CDR3 length equals 14 residues. CDR3 loop: CASSLQGAGSPLHF. CDR3 nucleotide sequence: TGTGCCAGCAGCTTACAGGGGGCCGGTTCACCCCTCCACTTT.

The J gene is TRBJ1-2, the V gene TRBV18; the match to TRBD1 covers 10 bases. The CDR3 has 14 amino acids. CDR1 and CDR2 from the germline V gene are KGHSH and LQKENI. Losses at the gene ends were 6 bases for V and 4 bases for J; bases not matched to a gene: 5. CDR3 protein: CASSTGTGAYGYTF. The CDR3 nucleotides read TGTGCCAGCTCCACGGGGACAGGGGCCTATGGCTACACCTTC.

In nucleotides, the CDR3 is TGTGCCAGCAGTGAAGTCGAGGGCGGAAGGGCCAACGTCCTGACTTTC. Translation gives CASSEVEGGRANVLTF. J is TRBJ2-6 and V is TRBV6-1, with D possibly being TRBD2 (5 bases). V lost 1 base and J lost 5, with 12 bases in between. This CDR3 region has 16 residues. The V gene's germline CDR1 is MNHNS and CDR2 SASEGT.

J is TRBJ1-2 and V is TRBV7-9; D is unresolved. CDR3 size: 15 residues. Deletions cut 5 bases from V and 1 base from J, with 14 bases between. Germline-derived CDR1 and CDR2 are SEHNR and FQNEAQ (reference sequence). CDR3 sequence (DNA): TGTGCCAGCAGCCGTACGACTGAAAGTAACTATGGCTACACCTTC. Translation gives CASSRTTESNYGYTF.

This clone was observed a few times. The chain recombines TRBV6-5 with TRBJ1-5; 12 positions agree with TRBD1. Germline lookup yields CDR1 MNHEY and CDR2 SVGAGI. The CDR3 runs to 14 residues. The V gene end was trimmed by 8 bases and the J gene end by 9 bases; junction bases not matched to a gene: 8. Here the CDR3 DNA reads TGTGCCAGCCGGGACAGGGGGCAAGGATGGCCCCAGCATTTT. It codes for CASRDRGQGWPQHF.

The chain recombines TRBV6-2 or TRBV6-3 with TRBJ2-1; the match to TRBD2 covers 10 bases. Looked up from germline, CDR1 is MNHEY and CDR2 is SVGEGT. The CDR3 totals 15 residues. V shed 0 bases, J shed 4 bases, and the junction held 0 bases outside the gene matches. CDR3 protein: CASSYSAGGYNEQFF. The CDR3 nucleotides read TGTGCCAGCAGTTACTCAGCGGGGGGGTACAATGAGCAGTTCTTC.

The V and J genes are TRBV9 and TRBJ1-1; D may be TRBD1 (5 bases). The germline CDR1 and CDR2 sequences are SGDLS and YYNGEE. Trimming took 0 bases from V and 2 from J, leaving 11 bases between them. CDR3 length: 15 residues. CDR3 DNA sequence: TGTGCCAGCAGCGTAGAAACAGGACCTAACACTGAAGCTTTCTTT. It encodes CASSVETGPNTEAFF.

V gene TRBV9 combines with J gene TRBJ1-3; possibly TRBD1 for D (5 bases). CDR3 size: 12 residues. V was shortened by 3 bases and J by 6 bases, with 7 bases between the two germline ends. From germline, CDR1 is SGDLS and CDR2 YYNGEE. CDR3 residues: CASSGGLNTIYF. The CDR3 DNA reads as TGTGCCAGCAGCGGGGGCCTAAACACCATATATTTT. Full variable domain (missing parts from reference TRBV9 and TRBJ1-3): DSGVTQTPKHLITATGQRVTLRCSPRSGDLSVYWYQQSLDQGLQFLIQYYNGEERAKGNILERFSAQQFPDLHSELNLSSLELGDSALYFCASSGGLNTIYFGEGSWLTVV.

This clone was seen just once. The rearrangement uses TRBV18 and TRBJ2-6; a weak D match, TRBD2 (6 bases). Germline assignment: CDR1 KGHSH and CDR2 LQKENI. The CDR3 contains 15 residues. V lost 3 bases, J lost 4 bases, and 10 bases lay in between. Here the CDR3 reads CASSPGGAGANVLTF. The CDR3 coding sequence is TGTGCCAGCTCACCCGGGGGAGCGGGGGCCAACGTCCTGACTTTC.

The rearrangement links TRBV5-1 to TRBJ1-2, with 7 bases that match TRBD1. V was pared by 1 base and J by 4 bases, with 7 bases of the junction left unmatched. The CDR3 covers 15 residues. CDR1 is SGHRS and CDR2 is YFSETQ in the germline V gene. DNA for the CDR3: TGCGCCAGCAGCTTGACAGGGGATTGGGGCTATGGCTACACCTTC. Amino acids: CASSLTGDWGYGYTF.

The chain employs TRBV5-4 and TRBJ2-2, with TRBD1 matching over 11 bases. J lost 5 bases, V lost 9 bases, and 3 bases had no gene match. The CDR3 is 13 amino acids. Germline V gene sequence: CDR1 SGHNT, CDR2 YYREEE (reference sequence). CDR3 sequence (DNA): TGTGCCATTGGACAGGGGGCGACCGGGGAGCTGTTTTTT. The encoded protein is CAIGQGATGELFF.

The chain is built from TRBV10-3 and TRBJ1-3, with unresolved D. V gave up 3 bases and J gave up 9 bases, with 24 bases separating them. This CDR3 contains 17 residues. Germline CDR1 and CDR2: ENHRY and SYGVKD. CDR3 amino acids: CAISDNSGGVEGGTIYF. CDR3 sequence (DNA): TGTGCCATCAGTGATAATAGCGGCGGCGTGGAGGGTGGCACCATATATTTT.

The chain carries TRBV19 and TRBJ2-1; TRBD2 agrees at 10 bases. CDR3 length: 18 amino acids. Germline V gene data show CDR1 as LNHDA and CDR2 as SQIVND (reference sequence). V trimming: 6 bases; J trimming: 8 bases; junction bases outside the gene matches: 19. This CDR3 is CASSAERAGGLRPDEQFF. CDR3 DNA sequence: TGTGCCAGTAGCGCAGAGAGAGCGGGGGGGCTCCGTCCGGATGAGCAGTTCTTC.

J is TRBJ2-7 and V is TRBV30; D perhaps matches TRBD1 (5 bases). Per germline, CDR1 GTSNPN and CDR2 SVGIG (reference sequence). The V and J ends lost 3 bases and 1 base respectively, with 13 bases between them. This CDR3 is built from 14 residues. CDR3 bases: TGTGCCTGGAGCCGCCAGGGAAATTCCTACGAGCAGTACTTC. It yields the protein CAWSRQGNSYEQYF.

Written as DNA, the CDR3 is TGTGCCAGCTCACCATTTTCACAGGGTATCTCTGGGGCCAACGTCCTGACTTTC. Its protein product is CASSPFSQGISGANVLTF. This chain links TRBV18 with TRBJ2-6; a weak D match, TRBD1 (6 bases). Trimming left V 2 bases short and J 0 bases short, with 14 bases between. The CDR3 runs to 18 residues. Looked up from germline, CDR1 is KGHSH and CDR2 is LQKENI.

V and J are TRBV29-1 and TRBJ1-1; D gene ambiguous. The germline CDR1 and CDR2 sequences are SQVTM and ANQGSEA. The V gene lost 6 bases and the J gene lost 3 bases, with 11 bases spanning the gap. This CDR3 is 12 amino acids long. The CDR3: CSVVHRDTEAFF. DNA of the CDR3: TGCAGCGTGGTACATCGGGACACTGAAGCTTTCTTT.

The chain links TRBV5-4 to TRBJ1-2, with 7 bases that match TRBD1. CDR3 size: 14 residues. J lost 2 bases, V lost 0 bases, and 1 base had no gene match. Germline V gene lookup returns CDR1 SGHNT and CDR2 YYREEE (reference sequence). This CDR3 is CASSLETGNYGYTF. CDR3 DNA sequence: TGTGCCAGCAGCTTGGAGACAGGGAACTATGGCTACACCTTC.

The chain recombines TRBV10-1 with TRBJ1-4; 11 bases are shared with TRBD1. Germline trimming cut 6 bases from V and 4 bases from J; bases unmatched to any gene: 7. Germline CDR1 WNHNN, CDR2 SYGVQD (reference sequence). The CDR3 consists of 16 residues. CDR3: CASREDRGLCNEKLFF. For the CDR3, the DNA is TGCGCCAGCAGAGAGGACAGGGGGCTCTGTAATGAAAAACTGTTTTTT.